The 32 T cell receptor beta chains presented below share a single source sample, sequenced in a study of shared clonotypes between healthy human individuals. The data were produced by immunoSEQ multiplex PCR, yet TCRdb's version contains in-frame clones alone and is incomplete. The table shows some 1,600,000 clones, with around 98% occurring only once. The sample consisted of naive CD4+ T cells sorted from blood. As for subset: CD45RA+ positively selected. The origin of the receptors is a man between 25 and 39 years old in good health.

V usage is TRBV7-8 and J usage is TRBJ1-5; tentatively, D is TRBD1 (6 bases). The CDR3 runs to 17 residues. Trimming removed 0 bases at V and 2 bases at J, with 14 bases between. CDR1 and CDR2 from the germline V gene are SGHVS and FQNEAQ. The CDR3 region has the DNA TGTGCCAGCAGCTTAGCGCTCACAGGGAAAGGCAATCAGCCCCAGCATTTT. Residues: CASSLALTGKGNQPQHF.

The chain recombines TRBV7-2 with TRBJ1-1; D not resolved. V was trimmed by 5 bases and J by 1 base, leaving 14 bases between them. The CDR3 contains 15 residues. CDR1 is SGHTA and CDR2 is FQGNSA in the germline V gene. The CDR3 DNA reads as TGTGCCAGCAGCCTATTGGAGCACAGGAACACTGAAGCTTTCTTT. Translating gives CASSLLEHRNTEAFF.

The rearrangement links TRBV7-3 to TRBJ2-1; 7 bases are a match to TRBD1. The V gene's germline CDR1 is SGHTA and CDR2 FQGTGA. Germline trimming cut 5 bases from V and 2 bases from J; bases unmatched to any gene: 3. CDR3 length equals 14 residues. The CDR3 loop reads CASSKTGTYNEQFF. The CDR3, as DNA: TGTGCCAGCAGCAAGACAGGGACCTACAATGAGCAGTTCTTC.

This clone occurred once. This CDR3 is also generated by other DNA sequences in the sample. V and J are TRBV11-2 and TRBJ2-1; the match to TRBD2 covers 9 bases. In germline, CDR1 is SGHAT, CDR2 FQNNGV. The J segment lost 0 bases and the V segment lost 1 base, leaving 4 bases of the junction unmatched. There are 17 residues in the CDR3. CDR3 in DNA: TGTGCCAGCAGCTTAGTCGGTAGCGGGAGCTCCTACAATGAGCAGTTCTTC. Translating gives CASSLVGSGSSYNEQFF.

This sequence joins TRBV5-1 and TRBJ2-4; D unclear. The CDR3 contains 17 residues. Germline V CDR1 and CDR2: SGHRS, YFSETQ. V was pared by 4 bases and J by 1 base, with 18 bases between. CDR3 in amino acids: CASSPTGRERAKNIQYF. The CDR3 DNA reads TGCGCCAGCAGCCCTACCGGAAGGGAACGGGCCAAAAACATTCAGTACTTC.

The gene calls are TRBV4-3 and TRBJ2-4; weak D call: TRBD1 (6 bases). In germline, CDR1 is LGHNA, CDR2 YSLEER. Trimming stripped 5 bases from V and 7 bases from J, with 15 bases between. This CDR3 is built from 14 residues. CDR3 sequence reads: CASSTGRGHNIQYF. The CDR3 nucleotides read TGCGCCAGCAGCACTGGAAGGGGACACAACATTCAGTACTTC.

The rearrangement joins TRBV4-3 to TRBJ2-2; TRBD2 matches at 7 bases. The CDR3 covers 18 residues. The junction had 9 bases not matched to a gene; V was cut back by 0 bases and J by 2 bases. CDR1 is LGHNA and CDR2 is YSLEER in the germline V gene. CDR3 sequence (DNA): TGCGCCAGCAGCCAAGACTGGGGCGGGAGCCCCAACACCGGGGAGCTGTTTTTT. It translates to CASSQDWGGSPNTGELFF.

The chain has TRBV11-2 and TRBJ1-4; D is unresolved. The CDR3 totals 12 residues. V was trimmed by 2 bases and J by 5 bases, leaving 3 bases between them. Germline V gene sequence: CDR1 SGHAT, CDR2 FQNNGV. The CDR3 here is CASSLLNEKLFF. The CDR3 DNA sequence: TGTGCCAGCAGCTTATTAAATGAAAAACTGTTTTTT.

The genes are TRBV7-2 and TRBJ2-2; D unresolved. CDR3 length: 14 amino acids. Germline V gene data show CDR1 as SGHTA and CDR2 as FQGNSA. With 1 base removed from V and 4 bases from J, the gap between germline ends came to 7 bases. The CDR3: CASSLGQSTGELFF. The CDR3 DNA follows: TGTGCCAGCAGCTTAGGCCAGTCCACCGGGGAGCTGTTTTTT. The entire variable domain, with the rest obtained from reference TRBV7-2 and TRBJ2-2, is as follows: GAGVSQSPSNKVTEKGKDVELRCDPISGHTALYWYRQSLGQGLEFLIYFQGNSAPDKSGLPSDRFSAERTGGSVSTLTIQRTQQEDSAVYLCASSLGQSTGELFFGEGSRLTVL.

This chain uses TRBV4-3 with TRBJ1-5; D unresolved. Trimming left V 0 bases short and J 7 bases short, with 7 bases between. Germline-derived CDR1 and CDR2 are LGHNA and YSLEER. This CDR3 has 13 residues. The CDR3, as DNA: TGCGCCAGCAGCCAAGATGAGAGGCAGCCCCAGCATTTT. This encodes CASSQDERQPQHF.

The chain joins TRBV27 to TRBJ1-2; D remains unclear. V lost 1 base and J 1 base, leaving 10 bases between the germline ends. Germline CDR1 reads MNHEY; CDR2 reads SMNVEV (reference sequence). This CDR3 comprises 15 residues. This CDR3 reads CASSLLGGINYGYTF. The CDR3 DNA is TGTGCCAGCAGTTTATTGGGCGGAATTAACTATGGCTACACCTTC.

J is TRBJ1-2 and V is TRBV7-2; D remains ambiguous. The CDR3 has 15 amino acids. Germline loops: CDR1 SGHTA, CDR2 FQGNSA. Trimming removed 5 bases at V and 3 bases at J, with 16 bases between. CDR3 DNA: TGTGCCAGCAGCATGGGAGGAGCGGGGTACTATGGCTACACCTTC. This translates into CASSMGGAGYYGYTF.

This sequence joins TRBV10-2 and TRBJ2-1, with 9 positions matching TRBD1. Trimming at V came to 10 bases and at J to 5 bases, leaving 9 bases not matched to a gene. Germline CDR1 and CDR2: WSHSY and SAAADI. The CDR3 runs to 14 residues. CDR3 DNA: TGCGCCACCCCGGACAGGGGTGAAAACAATGAGCAGTTCTTC. As protein: CATPDRGENNEQFF.

This chain connects TRBV6-1 to TRBJ1-5, with a weak D call TRBD1 (5 bases). Germline V lookup: CDR1 MNHNS, CDR2 SASEGT. This CDR3 comprises 14 residues. The ends were cut back, 11 bases at V and 8 bases at J, with 22 bases in the middle. CDR3 DNA sequence: TGTGCCTCTAATGGGGGGGTTCGATATGAGCCCCAGCATTTT. Amino acids: CASNGGVRYEPQHF.

The chain carries TRBV7-8 and TRBJ2-7, with 7 bases lining up with TRBD2. Germline V gives CDR1 SGHVS, CDR2 FQNEAQ. This CDR3 is built from 13 residues. V shed 8 bases, J shed 3 bases, and the junction held 7 bases outside the gene matches. The CDR3 reads CASGLAAIYEQYF. CDR3 DNA sequence: TGTGCCAGCGGGCTAGCGGCAATCTACGAGCAGTACTTC.

This clone has a single count. The rearrangement uses TRBV4-3 and TRBJ2-7, with TRBD1 matching 10 bases. Losses at the gene ends were 3 bases for V and 1 base for J; bases not matched to a gene: 9. Germline CDR1 LGHNA, CDR2 YSLEER. The length of the CDR3 is 17 residues. DNA for the CDR3: TGCGCCAGCAGCCAGAGTGCCGGGACAGGGGATTCCTACGAGCAGTACTTC. Translation: CASSQSAGTGDSYEQYF.

The rearrangement uses TRBV11-2 and TRBJ1-2; D is perhaps TRBD1 (6 bases). CDR3 length: 16 amino acids. Germline CDR1 and CDR2: SGHAT and FQNNGV. The ends were cut back, 1 base at V and 6 bases at J, with 18 bases in the middle. In DNA, the CDR3 is TGTGCCAGCAGCTTAGCGGGTCGGGAAACAGGGAATGGCTACACCTTC. Its protein product is CASSLAGRETGNGYTF.

This chain connects TRBV10-3 to TRBJ2-5, with 8 bases that match TRBD2. The germline V gene encodes CDR1 ENHRY and CDR2 SYGVKD. J gave up 4 bases and V 0 bases, and 7 bases lay outside the gene matches. This CDR3 has 16 amino acids. CDR3 in amino acids: CAISESSGLEGETQYF. The DNA for the CDR3 is TGTGCCATCAGTGAGTCTTCGGGACTAGAGGGAGAGACCCAGTACTTC.

CDR3 DNA: TGCGCCAGCAGCCCAGAAGACAGTGAGCAGTTCTTC. It yields the protein CASSPEDSEQFF. V gene TRBV5-1 combines with J gene TRBJ2-1, with a tentative D call TRBD1 (5 bases). V lost 4 bases to trimming and J lost 9 bases, with 11 bases between them. Germline V CDR1 and CDR2: SGHRS, YFSETQ. The CDR3 is 12 residues long.

The chain recombines TRBV5-1 with TRBJ2-2; D not resolved. Trimming left V 8 bases short and J 5 bases short, with 7 bases between. Germline CDR1 and CDR2: SGHRS and YFSETQ. This CDR3 contains 11 residues. The CDR3 protein is CASTRTGELFF. CDR3 DNA sequence: TGCGCCAGTACAAGGACCGGGGAGCTGTTTTTT. Full variable domain (outside the CDR3, taken from reference TRBV5-1 and TRBJ2-2): KAGVTQTPRYLIKTRGQQVTLSCSPISGHRSVSWYQQTPGQGLQFLFEYFSETQRNKGNFPGRFSGRQFSNSRSEMNVSTLELGDSALYLCASTRTGELFFGEGSRLTVL.

The chain is built from TRBV18 and TRBJ2-5; maybe TRBD1 (5 bases). This CDR3 has 14 residues. Deletions cut 3 bases from V and 4 bases from J, with 12 bases between. Per the germline V gene, CDR1 is KGHSH and CDR2 is LQKENI. In DNA form, the CDR3 reads TGTGCCAGCTCACCTATCGGACAAGGAGAGACCCAGTACTTC. Encoded protein: CASSPIGQGETQYF.

The rearrangement joins TRBV7-8 to TRBJ2-6, with 7 bases identical to TRBD1. In germline, CDR1 is SGHVS, CDR2 FQNEAQ. The trim removed 6 bases at V and 0 bases at J, leaving 11 bases unmatched. This CDR3 is built from 18 residues. CDR3 in amino acids: CASRPSGTVHSGANVLTF. The CDR3 DNA reads TGTGCCAGCAGACCGTCCGGGACAGTTCACTCTGGGGCCAACGTCCTGACTTTC.

The chain carries TRBV5-5 and TRBJ1-1, with 7 bases identical to TRBD1. CDR1 is SGHKS and CDR2 is YYEKEE in the germline V gene (reference sequence). There are 13 residues in the CDR3. J lost 6 bases, V lost 4 bases, and 6 bases had no gene match. The CDR3 region has the DNA TGTGCCAGCAGCCGGGACAGTGGGGCTGAAGCTTTCTTT. Its protein product is CASSRDSGAEAFF.

As concerns this clone: This CDR3 is also generated by other DNA sequences in the sample. This chain links TRBV18 with TRBJ2-5; 14 bases are a match to TRBD2. CDR1 is KGHSH, CDR2 LQKENI, per germline. The CDR3 is 15 residues long. V lost 3 bases and J lost 4; bases outside the gene matches: 1. The CDR3 region is CASSPGTSGRETQYF. As DNA, the CDR3 is TGTGCCAGCTCACCCGGGACTAGCGGGAGAGAGACCCAGTACTTC. The variable domain in full, with the rest retrieved from reference TRBV18 and TRBJ2-5, is NAGVMQNPRHLVRRRGQEARLRCSPMKGHSHVYWYRQLPEEGLKFMVYLQKENIIDESGMPKERFSAEFPKEGPSILRIQQVVRGDSAAYFCASSPGTSGRETQYFGPGTRLLVL.

In regard to this clone: The same CDR3 also results from other DNA sequences found in this sample. The chain recombines TRBV30 with TRBJ2-1; D gene uncertain. CDR1 is GTSNPN, CDR2 SVGIG, per germline (reference sequence). The V end was cut by 0 bases, the J end by 7 bases, with 1 base between. The length of the CDR3 is 10 residues. CDR3 region: CAWSVNEQFF. Written as DNA, the CDR3 is TGTGCCTGGAGTGTAAATGAGCAGTTCTTC.

Here the CDR3 reads CASSLELRTEAFF. CDR3 coding DNA: TGCGCCAGCAGCTTGGAATTGAGGACTGAAGCTTTCTTT. The V and J genes are TRBV5-1 and TRBJ1-1; D is unresolved. The V and J ends lost 0 bases and 5 bases respectively, with 8 bases between them. The CDR3 has 13 residues. Per the germline V gene, CDR1 is SGHRS and CDR2 is YFSETQ. The entire variable domain, with the rest obtained from reference TRBV5-1 and TRBJ1-1, is as follows: KAGVTQTPRYLIKTRGQQVTLSCSPISGHRSVSWYQQTPGQGLQFLFEYFSETQRNKGNFPGRFSGRQFSNSRSEMNVSTLELGDSALYLCASSLELRTEAFFGQGTRLTVV.

This chain connects TRBV9 to TRBJ2-7, with 7 bases lining up with TRBD1. V lost 3 bases to trimming and J lost 3 bases; unmatched junction nucleotides: 6. This CDR3 has 14 amino acids. Germline lookup yields CDR1 SGDLS and CDR2 YYNGEE. This CDR3 reads CASSAGQTSYEQYF. CDR3 sequence (DNA): TGTGCCAGCAGCGCGGGACAGACCAGCTACGAGCAGTACTTC.

The DNA for the CDR3 is TGTGCCAGACTAGCGGGTAAAGGTCGGAGCACAGATACGCAGTATTTT. This translates into CARLAGKGRSTDTQYF. The genes are TRBV6-4 and TRBJ2-3, with 9 positions matching TRBD2. The CDR3 contains 16 residues. Germline V CDR1 and CDR2: MRHNA, SNTAGT. V trimming: 9 bases; J trimming: 0 bases; junction bases outside the gene matches: 10.

The V call is TRBV7-9, the J call TRBJ1-2; D is possibly TRBD1 (5 bases). This CDR3 has 19 residues. Trimming left V 8 bases short and J 0 bases short, with 28 bases between. Germline lookup yields CDR1 SEHNR and CDR2 FQNEAQ (reference sequence). The CDR3 loop is CASPRRVGSRGLTNYGYTF. CDR3 nucleotide sequence: TGTGCCAGCCCCCGGCGCGTCGGTTCACGGGGGTTGACTAACTATGGCTACACCTTC.

In its sample, this clone was seen once. The rearrangement joins TRBV9 to TRBJ1-1; D uncertain. V was cut by 0 bases and J by 5 bases, with 8 bases left in between. CDR3 length: 13 amino acids. Germline values: CDR1 SGDLS, CDR2 YYNGEE. The CDR3 DNA sequence: TGTGCCAGCAGCGTAGCTGGTCGGACTGAAGCTTTCTTT. Encoded protein: CASSVAGRTEAFF.

The chain is built from TRBV7-9 and TRBJ1-3, with D hard to call. Per germline, CDR1 SEHNR and CDR2 FQNEAQ (reference sequence). The CDR3 spans 15 residues. Deletions cut 6 bases from V and 0 bases from J, with 12 bases between. CDR3 sequence: CASSQSRGSGNTIYF. The CDR3 DNA sequence: TGTGCCAGCAGTCAAAGTCGAGGCTCTGGAAACACCATATATTTT.

V gene TRBV5-1 combines with J gene TRBJ2-5; 9 bases line up with TRBD1. CDR1 and CDR2 from the germline V gene are SGHRS and YFSETQ. V was clipped by 3 bases and J by 6 bases; unmatched bases: 9. The CDR3 spans 15 residues. This CDR3 is CASSWGTGRKQTQYF. CDR3 nucleotides: TGCGCCAGCAGCTGGGGGACAGGGCGAAAACAGACCCAGTACTTC.